This T cell receptor (beta chain) was captured by sequencing in a study of blood T cell repertoires in COVID-19. For the study at large: Samples taken during acute and convalescent COVID-19 were collected in the United States, Italy and Spain. T cells, B-cell-depleted T cells, or PBMCs provided the cDNA or gDNA that served as material.

The CDR3 sequence is 17 residues long. Germline CDR1 is SGHVS and CDR2 is FNYEAQ. The J segment lost 0 bases and the V segment lost 4 bases, leaving 4 bases of the junction unmatched. Per the original methods: Reference gene primers were amplified, and this amplification served to estimate nucleated cell counts. Sequenced by immunoSEQ multiplex PCR; TCRdb stores in-frame clones only, minus some. V and J calls plus clone size are reproduced from that table; the DNA served to infer D and trimming. This table has around 140,000 clones, 81% appearing once. Sample: peripheral blood. The TCR sequence derives from a woman aged 60-75 years with active or convalescent COVID-19. The V and J genes are TRBV7-6 and TRBJ2-1, with TRBD2 identical over 12 bases. CDR3 protein: CASSYLAGGSSYNEQFF. CDR3 bases: TGTGCCAGCAGCTACCTAGCGGGGGGGAGCTCCTACAATGAGCAGTTCTTC.